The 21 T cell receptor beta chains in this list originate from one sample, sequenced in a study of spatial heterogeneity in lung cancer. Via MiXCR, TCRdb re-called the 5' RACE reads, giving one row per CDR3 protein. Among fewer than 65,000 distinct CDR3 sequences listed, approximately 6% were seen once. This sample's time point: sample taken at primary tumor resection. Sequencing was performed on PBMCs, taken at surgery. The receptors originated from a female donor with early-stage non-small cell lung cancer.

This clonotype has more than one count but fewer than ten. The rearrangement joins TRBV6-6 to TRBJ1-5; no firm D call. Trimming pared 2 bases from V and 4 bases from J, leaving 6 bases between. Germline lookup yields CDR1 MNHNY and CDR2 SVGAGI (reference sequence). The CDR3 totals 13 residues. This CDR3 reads CASSYGLNQPQHF. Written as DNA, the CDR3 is TGTGCCAGCAGTTACGGGTTGAATCAGCCCCAGCATTTT.

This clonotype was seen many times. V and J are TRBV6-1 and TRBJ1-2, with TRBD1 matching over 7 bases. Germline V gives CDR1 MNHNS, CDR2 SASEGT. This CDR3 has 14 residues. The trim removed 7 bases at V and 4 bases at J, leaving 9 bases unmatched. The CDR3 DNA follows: TGTGCCAGCACTGTCGGGACAGACCTCTATGGCTACACCTTC. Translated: CASTVGTDLYGYTF.

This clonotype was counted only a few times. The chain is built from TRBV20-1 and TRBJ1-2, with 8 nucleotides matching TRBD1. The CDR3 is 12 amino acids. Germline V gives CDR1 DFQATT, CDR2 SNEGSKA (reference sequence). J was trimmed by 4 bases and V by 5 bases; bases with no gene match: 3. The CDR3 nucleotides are TGCAGTGCTCGACAGGGGATCTATGGCTACACCTTC. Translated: CSARQGIYGYTF.

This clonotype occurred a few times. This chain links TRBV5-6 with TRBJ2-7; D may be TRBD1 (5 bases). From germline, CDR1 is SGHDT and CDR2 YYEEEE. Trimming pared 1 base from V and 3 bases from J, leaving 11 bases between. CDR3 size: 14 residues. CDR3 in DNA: TGTGCCAGCAGCTTGTCCAGGGCCGGCTACGAGCAGTACTTC. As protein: CASSLSRAGYEQYF.

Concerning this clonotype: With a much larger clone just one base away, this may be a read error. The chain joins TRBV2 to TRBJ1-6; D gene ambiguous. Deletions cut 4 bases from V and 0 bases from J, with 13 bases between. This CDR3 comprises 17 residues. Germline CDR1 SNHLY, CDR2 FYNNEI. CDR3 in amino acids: CASSGFVVSSYNSPLHF. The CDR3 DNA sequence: TGTGCCAGCAGTGGATTTGTGGTCAGCTCCTATAATTCACCCCTCCACTTT.

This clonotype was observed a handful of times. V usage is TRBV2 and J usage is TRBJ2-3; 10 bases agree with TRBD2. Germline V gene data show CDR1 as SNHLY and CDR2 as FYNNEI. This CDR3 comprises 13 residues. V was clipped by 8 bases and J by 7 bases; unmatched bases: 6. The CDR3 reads CASPGTSENTQYF. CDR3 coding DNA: TGTGCCAGCCCTGGGACTAGCGAAAATACGCAGTATTTT.

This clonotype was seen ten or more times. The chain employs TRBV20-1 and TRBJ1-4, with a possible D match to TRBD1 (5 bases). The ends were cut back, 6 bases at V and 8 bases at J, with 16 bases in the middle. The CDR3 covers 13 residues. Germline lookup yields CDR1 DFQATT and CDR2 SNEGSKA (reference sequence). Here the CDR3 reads CSAPGGVTEKLFF. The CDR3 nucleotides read TGCAGTGCGCCGGGGGGGGTCACGGAAAAACTGTTTTTT.

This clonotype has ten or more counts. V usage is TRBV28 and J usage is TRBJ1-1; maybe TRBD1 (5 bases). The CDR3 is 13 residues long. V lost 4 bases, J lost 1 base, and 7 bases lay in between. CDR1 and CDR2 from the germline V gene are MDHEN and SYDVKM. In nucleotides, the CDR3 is TGTGCCAGCAGTTCCGGGACGAACACTGAAGCTTTCTTT. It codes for CASSSGTNTEAFF.

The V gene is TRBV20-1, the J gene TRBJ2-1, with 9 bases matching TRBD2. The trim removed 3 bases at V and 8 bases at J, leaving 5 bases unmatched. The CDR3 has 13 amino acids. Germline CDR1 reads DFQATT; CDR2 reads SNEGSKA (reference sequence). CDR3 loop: CSASTTSGYEQFF. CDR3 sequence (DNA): TGCAGTGCTAGCACCACTAGCGGGTATGAGCAGTTCTTC.

CDR3 coding DNA: TGTGCCAGCAGCCACGGACAGGCCGCCACACAGCCCCAGCATTTT. Protein: CASSHGQAATQPQHF. The chain links TRBV3-1 to TRBJ1-5; 7 positions match TRBD1. Germline V gene sequence: CDR1 LGHDT, CDR2 YNNKEL (reference sequence). The CDR3 has 15 residues. Trimming cost V 3 bases and J 7 bases; bases outside gene matches: 9.

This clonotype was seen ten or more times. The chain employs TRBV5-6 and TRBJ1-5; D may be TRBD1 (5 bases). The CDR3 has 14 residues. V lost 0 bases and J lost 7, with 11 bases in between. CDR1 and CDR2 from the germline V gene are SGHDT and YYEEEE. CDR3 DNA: TGTGCCAGCAGCTTGGGGGGGATAGGGCAGCCCCAGCATTTT. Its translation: CASSLGGIGQPQHF. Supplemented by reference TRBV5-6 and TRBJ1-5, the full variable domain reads DAGVTQSPTHLIKTRGQQVTLRCSPKSGHDTVSWYQQALGQGPQFIFQYYEEEERQRGNFPDRFSGHQFPNYSSELNVNALLLGDSALYLCASSLGGIGQPQHFGDGTRLSIL.

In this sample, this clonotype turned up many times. The CDR3 reads CASSLEGTGTLNTEAFF. CDR3 coding DNA: TGTGCCAGCAGCTTAGAGGGGACAGGGACTCTGAACACTGAAGCTTTCTTT. The chain combines TRBV7-6 with TRBJ1-1; the match to TRBD1 covers 9 bases. Germline CDR1 SGHVS, CDR2 FNYEAQ. This CDR3 spans 17 amino acids. With V trimmed by 1 base and J by 0 bases, 6 bases remained unmatched.

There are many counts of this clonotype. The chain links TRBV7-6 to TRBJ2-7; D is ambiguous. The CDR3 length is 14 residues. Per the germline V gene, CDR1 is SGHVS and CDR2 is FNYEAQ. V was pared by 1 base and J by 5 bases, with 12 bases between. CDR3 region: CASSLGAADNEQYF. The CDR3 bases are TGTGCCAGCAGCTTAGGAGCTGCGGATAACGAGCAGTACTTC.

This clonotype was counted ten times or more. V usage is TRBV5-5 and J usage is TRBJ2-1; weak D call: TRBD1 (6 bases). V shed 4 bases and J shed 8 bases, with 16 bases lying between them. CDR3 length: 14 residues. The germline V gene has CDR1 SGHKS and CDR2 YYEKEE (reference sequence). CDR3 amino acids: CASSQADSLDEQFF. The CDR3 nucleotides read TGTGCCAGCAGCCAAGCGGACAGCCTGGATGAGCAGTTCTTC. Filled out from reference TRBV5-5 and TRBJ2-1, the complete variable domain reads DAGVTQSPTHLIKTRGQQVTLRCSPISGHKSVSWYQQVLGQGPQFIFQYYEKEERGRGNFPDRFSARQFPNYSSELNVNALLLGDSALYLCASSQADSLDEQFFGPGTRLTVL.

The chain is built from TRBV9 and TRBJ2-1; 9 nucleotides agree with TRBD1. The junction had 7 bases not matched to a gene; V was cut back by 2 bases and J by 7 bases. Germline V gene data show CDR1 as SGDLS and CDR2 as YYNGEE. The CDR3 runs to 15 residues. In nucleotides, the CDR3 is TGTGCCAGCAGCGTGGGTGGGACAGGGAAAAATGAGCAGTTCTTC. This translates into CASSVGGTGKNEQFF.

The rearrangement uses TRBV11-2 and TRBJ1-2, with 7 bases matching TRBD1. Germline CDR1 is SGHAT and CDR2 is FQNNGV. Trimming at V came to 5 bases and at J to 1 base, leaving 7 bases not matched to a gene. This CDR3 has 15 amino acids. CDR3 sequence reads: CASSPEDRLNYGYTF. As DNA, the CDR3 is TGTGCCAGCAGCCCTGAGGACAGGCTTAACTATGGCTACACCTTC. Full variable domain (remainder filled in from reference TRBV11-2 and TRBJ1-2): EAGVAQSPRYKIIEKRQSVAFWCNPISGHATLYWYQQILGQGPKLLIQFQNNGVVDDSQLPKDRFSAERLKGVDSTLKIQPAKLEDSAVYLCASSPEDRLNYGYTFGSGTRLTVV.

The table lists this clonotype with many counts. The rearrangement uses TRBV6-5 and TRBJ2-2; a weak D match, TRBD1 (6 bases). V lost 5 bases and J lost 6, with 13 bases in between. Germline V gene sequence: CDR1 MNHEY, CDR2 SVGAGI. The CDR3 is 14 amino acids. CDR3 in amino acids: CASSQPGHAGELFF. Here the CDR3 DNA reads TGTGCCAGCAGTCAACCGGGACATGCCGGGGAGCTGTTTTTT.

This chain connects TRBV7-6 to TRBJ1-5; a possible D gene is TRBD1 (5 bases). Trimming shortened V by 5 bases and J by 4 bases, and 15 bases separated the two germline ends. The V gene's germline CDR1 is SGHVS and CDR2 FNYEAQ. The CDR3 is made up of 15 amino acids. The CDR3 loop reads CASSLQGGVNQPQHF. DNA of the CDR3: TGTGCCAGCAGCCTTCAAGGAGGGGTAAATCAGCCCCAGCATTTT. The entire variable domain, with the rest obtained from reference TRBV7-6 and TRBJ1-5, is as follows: GAGVSQSPRYKVTKRGQDVALRCDPISGHVSLYWYRQALGQGPEFLTYFNYEAQQDKSGLPNDRFSAERPEGSISTLTIQRTEQRDSAMYRCASSLQGGVNQPQHFGDGTRLSIL.

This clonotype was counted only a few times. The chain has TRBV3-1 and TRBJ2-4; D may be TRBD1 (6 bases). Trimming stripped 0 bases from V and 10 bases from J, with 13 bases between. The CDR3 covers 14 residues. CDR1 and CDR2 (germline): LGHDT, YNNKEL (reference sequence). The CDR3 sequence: CASSQDSTGIIQYF. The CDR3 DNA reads TGTGCCAGCAGCCAAGACTCGACAGGAATTATTCAGTACTTC.

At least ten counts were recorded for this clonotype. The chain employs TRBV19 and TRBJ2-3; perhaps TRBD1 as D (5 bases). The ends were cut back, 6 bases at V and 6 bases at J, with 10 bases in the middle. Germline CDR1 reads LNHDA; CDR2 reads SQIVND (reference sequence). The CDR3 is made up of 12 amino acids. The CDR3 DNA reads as TGTGCCAGTAGCTACAGGTGGGATACGCAGTATTTT. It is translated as CASSYRWDTQYF. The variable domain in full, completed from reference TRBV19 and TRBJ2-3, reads DGGITQSPKYLFRKEGQNVTLSCEQNLNHDAMYWYRQDPGQGLRLIYYSQIVNDFQKGDIAEGYSVSREKKESFPLTVTSAQKNPTAFYLCASSYRWDTQYFGPGTRLTVL.

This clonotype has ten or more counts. The CDR3 loop is CASSVQGGGSYEQYF. The CDR3 DNA sequence: TGTGCCAGCAGCGTCCAGGGGGGCGGCTCCTACGAGCAGTACTTC. The rearrangement links TRBV9 to TRBJ2-7, with D perhaps matching TRBD1 (7 bases). The CDR3 contains 15 residues. CDR1 is SGDLS, CDR2 YYNGEE, per germline. The V end was cut by 2 bases, the J end by 0 bases, with 12 bases between.